A selection of T cell receptor beta chains follows, all from one sample in a study of T cells after yellow fever vaccination. TCRdb re-analysed the 5' RACE reads in MiXCR, keeping a single row per CDR3 protein. This table holds under 300,000 distinct CDR3 sequences, about an eighth found once. The sample was CD4+ T cells sorted from PBMCs, taken 45 days after the yellow fever booster vaccination. The receptors come from a man aged 25 to 40 who received the YFV17D yellow fever vaccine. Each CDR3 is given with its conserved first and last residue. The D gene is left open where the match is weak. Clone sizes are given selectively: once, few, many, or a class where the clone is expanded.

CDR3 protein	CDR3 DNA	V gene	J gene	clone size	D gene
CATSESSGSSYNEQFF	TGTGCCACCAGTGAGTCCAGCGGGAGCTCCTACAATGAGCAGTTCTTC	TRBV24-1	TRBJ2-1	.	TRBD2
CASSFVPGGRYEQYF	TGTGCCAGCAGTTTCGTTCCAGGGGGGCGCTACGAGCAGTACTTC	TRBV27	TRBJ2-7	few	.
CASSPTSGAVNAPYNEQFF	TGTGCCAGCAGCCCGACTAGCGGGGCCGTCAATGCCCCCTACAATGAGCAGTTCTTC	TRBV11-1	TRBJ2-1	many	TRBD2
CASNIRGHQPQHF	TGTGCCAGCAACATCAGGGGGCATCAGCCCCAGCATTTT	TRBV28	TRBJ1-5	few	TRBD1
CASSLTEQYF	TGTGCCAGCAGTTTGACCGAGCAGTACTTC	TRBV12-3/TRBV12-4	TRBJ2-7	.	.
CSATLATGANTGELFF	TGCAGTGCAACTTTGGCCACCGGGGCGAACACCGGGGAGCTGTTTTTT	TRBV20-1	TRBJ2-2	few	.
CSARNRGPNYGYTF	TGCAGTGCACGAAACAGGGGGCCCAACTATGGCTACACCTTC	TRBV20-1	TRBJ1-2	.	TRBD1
CASSLTEGTETQYF	TGTGCCAGCAGCTTAACTGAGGGGACGGAGACCCAGTACTTC	TRBV7-3	TRBJ2-5	few	.
CASSPDRGMGLYGYTF	TGTGCCAGCTCACCAGACAGGGGAATGGGTCTCTATGGCTACACCTTC	TRBV18	TRBJ1-2	.	TRBD1
CASSYRTNTETQYF	TGTGCCAGCAGCTATCGGACCAACACGGAGACCCAGTACTTC	TRBV7-9	TRBJ2-5	many	.
CASSRQGRSSYEQYF	TGTGCCAGCAGCCGACAGGGCAGGAGCTCCTACGAGCAGTACTTC	TRBV6-5	TRBJ2-7	few	TRBD1
CASRQTSGRYEQYF	TGTGCCAGCAGACAGACTAGCGGACGCTACGAGCAGTACTTC	TRBV6-2/TRBV6-3	TRBJ2-7	.	TRBD2
CSVADSTVTQYF	TGCAGCGTAGCCGACAGCACAGTTACGCAGTATTTT	TRBV29-1	TRBJ2-3	.	.
CSVRLAGYEQFF	TGCAGCGTAAGACTAGCGGGGTATGAGCAGTTCTTC	TRBV29-1	TRBJ2-1	many	TRBD2
CSASGQKNTEAFF	TGCAGTGCTAGTGGGCAGAAGAACACTGAAGCTTTCTTT	TRBV20-1	TRBJ1-1	few	.
CSAGTGAGNTEAFF	TGCAGTGCTGGTACAGGGGCCGGGAACACTGAAGCTTTCTTT	TRBV20-1	TRBJ1-1	few	TRBD1
CSASRDRAYEQYF	TGCAGTGCTAGTCGGGACAGGGCCTACGAGCAGTACTTC	TRBV20-1	TRBJ2-7	few	TRBD1
CASQMTGGDYGYTF	TGCGCCAGCCAAATGACAGGGGGCGACTATGGCTACACCTTC	TRBV5-1	TRBJ1-2	many	TRBD1
CASSGTSGTTFYEQYF	TGTGCCAGTTCCGGGACTAGCGGGACCACCTTCTACGAGCAGTACTTC	TRBV28	TRBJ2-7	few	TRBD2
CSVIPGQGNNEQFF	TGCAGTGTCATACCGGGACAGGGAAACAATGAGCAGTTCTTC	TRBV20-1	TRBJ2-1	few	TRBD1
CASSKGTSEAFF	TGCGCCAGCAGCAAAGGTACCTCTGAAGCTTTCTTT	TRBV5-1	TRBJ1-1	.	.
CASRRMSSSLEQYF	TGCGCCAGCAGGCGAATGAGCAGCAGTCTCGAGCAGTACTTC	TRBV5-1	TRBJ2-7	few	.
CASSLAYRRENEQFF	TGTGCCAGCAGCTTAGCTTATCGACGGGAGAATGAGCAGTTCTTC	TRBV7-2	TRBJ2-1	.	.
CASNQGYNEQFF	TGTGCCAGCAACCAGGGGTACAATGAGCAGTTCTTC	TRBV12-3/TRBV12-4	TRBJ2-1	.	.
CSVDTGRTDTQYF	TGCAGCGTTGATACAGGGCGAACAGATACGCAGTATTTT	TRBV29-1	TRBJ2-3	.	.
CASSPAGELFF	TGTGCCAGCTCACCAGCCGGGGAGCTGTTTTTT	TRBV18	TRBJ2-2	few	.
CASSQSRTSGRAGEQFF	TGCGCCAGCAGCCAAAGTAGGACTAGCGGGAGGGCTGGCGAGCAGTTCTTC	TRBV4-3	TRBJ2-1	.	TRBD2
CASSNKNAREQYF	TGTGCCAGCAGCAACAAGAATGCTCGGGAGCAGTACTTC	TRBV21-1	TRBJ2-7	.	.
CAWSVGLVDTGELFF	TGTGCCTGGAGTGTAGGGCTCGTAGACACCGGGGAGCTGTTTTTT	TRBV30	TRBJ2-2	.	.
CASSADPLLAGTDTQYF	TGTGCCAGCAGCGCCGACCCCTTACTAGCGGGCACAGATACGCAGTATTTT	TRBV5-5	TRBJ2-3	.	TRBD2
CASSQGISGLYNEQFF	TGCGCCAGCAGCCAAGGAATAAGTGGACTATACAATGAGCAGTTCTTC	TRBV4-3	TRBJ2-1	few	.
CSVDLTGGLNEQFF	TGCAGCGTTGACTTAACGGGAGGGCTCAATGAGCAGTTCTTC	TRBV29-1	TRBJ2-1	.	TRBD2
CSASGQETQYF	TGCAGTGCTAGCGGGCAAGAGACCCAGTACTTC	TRBV20-1	TRBJ2-5	.	.
CASSFGQGALNEQFF	TGCGCCAGCAGCTTCGGACAGGGGGCCTTAAATGAGCAGTTCTTC	TRBV5-1	TRBJ2-1	.	TRBD1
CASSVGIHQGYNEQFF	TGTGCCAGCAGCGTAGGGATCCATCAGGGGTACAATGAGCAGTTCTTC	TRBV9	TRBJ2-1	.	.
CASSYLHHSHNQPQHF	TGTGCCAGCAGTTACCTTCACCACAGCCACAATCAGCCCCAGCATTTT	TRBV6-2/TRBV6-3	TRBJ1-5	few	.
CASSPESRHTDTQYF	TGTGCCAGCTCACCAGAATCCAGACACACAGATACGCAGTATTTT	TRBV18	TRBJ2-3	few	.
CASSGTGEVRGAYEQYF	TGTGCCAGCAGCGGGACAGGGGAGGTCAGGGGGGCCTACGAGCAGTACTTC	TRBV7-9	TRBJ2-7	.	TRBD1
CASSNRASLAGVKTQYF	TGTGCCAGCAGTAACCGGGCAAGTCTAGCGGGAGTAAAGACCCAGTACTTC	TRBV6-2/TRBV6-3	TRBJ2-5	few	TRBD2
CASSPGQRRYF	TGTGCCAGCAGCCCGGGACAGCGAAGGTACTTC	TRBV28	TRBJ2-7	few	TRBD1
CASSPGGKTGTQYF	TGTGCTAGCAGCCCGGGTGGCAAAACAGGTACCCAGTACTTC	TRBV7-7	TRBJ2-5	once	.
CSAQRGRGYGYTF	TGCAGTGCGCAAAGGGGTCGCGGCTATGGCTACACCTTC	TRBV20-1	TRBJ1-2	.	.
CSARVAGFYNEQFF	TGCAGTGCTAGAGTTGCGGGATTCTACAATGAGCAGTTCTTC	TRBV20-1	TRBJ2-1	.	.
CAWSAGRVETGELFF	TGTGCCTGGAGTGCTGGCCGAGTAGAGACCGGGGAGCTGTTTTTT	TRBV30	TRBJ2-2	.	.
CSARDPLRGTLNTEAFF	TGCAGTGCTAGAGACCCACTTCGCGGGACTTTGAACACTGAAGCTTTCTTT	TRBV20-1	TRBJ1-1	few	.
CASSLGGHWETQYF	TGCGCCAGCAGCTTGGGAGGTCATTGGGAGACCCAGTACTTC	TRBV5-1	TRBJ2-5	few	.
CASSFSVSGILTGELFF	TGTGCCAGCAGCTTTTCGGTTAGCGGGATCTTAACCGGGGAGCTGTTTTTT	TRBV7-8	TRBJ2-2	few	TRBD2
CASSRSVGYEQYF	TGTGCCAGTAGTCGTAGCGTTGGCTACGAGCAGTACTTC	TRBV19	TRBJ2-7	few	.
CASSPRGSYNEQFF	TGTGCCAGCAGCCCGAGGGGCTCCTACAATGAGCAGTTCTTC	TRBV7-9	TRBJ2-1	many	.